This TCR beta chain emerged from a study of post-analysis software for immune sequencing data. Turning to the study itself: The disease courses spanned relapsing-remitting, secondary progressive and progressive-relapsing forms of multiple sclerosis. Study-wide points: F-measure co-clustering was strong for batch-matched samples.

Incorporated into the TCR beta cDNA libraries were unique molecular identifiers, which served to reduce PCR and sequencing biases. Roughly 450,000 cDNA molecules were recovered from an input of 1 to 10 million T cells. TCRdb re-derived calls from the PCR reads in MiXCR, one entry per CDR3 protein. The repertoire holds fewer than 850,000 distinct CDR3 sequences, with around 46% as singletons. Note on this clonotype: Its target is not known.

The sequence derives from a girl between 5 and 17 years old with multiple sclerosis. The sample consisted of blood.

The CDR3 nucleotides are TGTGCCAGCAGTAAAACAGGGGGCTACGAGCAGTACTTC. It specifies CASSKTGGYEQYF. The chain carries TRBV28 and TRBJ2-7; TRBD1 aligns across 8 bases. CDR3 length equals 13 residues. In germline, CDR1 is MDHEN, CDR2 SYDVKM. Trimming cost V 5 bases and J 3 bases; bases outside gene matches: 3.